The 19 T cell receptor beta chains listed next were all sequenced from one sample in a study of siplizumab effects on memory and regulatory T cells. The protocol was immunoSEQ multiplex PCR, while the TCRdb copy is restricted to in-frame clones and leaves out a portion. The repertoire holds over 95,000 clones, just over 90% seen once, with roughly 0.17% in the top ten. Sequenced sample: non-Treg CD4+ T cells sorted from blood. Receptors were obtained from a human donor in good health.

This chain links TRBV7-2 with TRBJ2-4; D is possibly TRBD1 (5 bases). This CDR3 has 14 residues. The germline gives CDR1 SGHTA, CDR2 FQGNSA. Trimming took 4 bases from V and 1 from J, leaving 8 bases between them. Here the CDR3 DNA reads TGTGCCAGCAGCTGGGGCAGGGCCAAAAACATTCAGTACTTC. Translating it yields CASSWGRAKNIQYF.

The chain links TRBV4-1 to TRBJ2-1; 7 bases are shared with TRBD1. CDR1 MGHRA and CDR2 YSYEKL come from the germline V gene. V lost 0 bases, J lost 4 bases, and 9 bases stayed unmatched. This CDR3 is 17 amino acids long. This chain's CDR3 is CASSQDWGTEAYNEQFF. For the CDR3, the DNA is TGCGCCAGCAGCCAAGATTGGGGGACAGAAGCTTACAATGAGCAGTTCTTC.

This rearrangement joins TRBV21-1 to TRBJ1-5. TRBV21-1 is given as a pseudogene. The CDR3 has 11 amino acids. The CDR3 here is CASSKVQPQHF. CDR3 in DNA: TGTGCCAGCAGCAAGGTGCAGCCCCAGCATTTT.

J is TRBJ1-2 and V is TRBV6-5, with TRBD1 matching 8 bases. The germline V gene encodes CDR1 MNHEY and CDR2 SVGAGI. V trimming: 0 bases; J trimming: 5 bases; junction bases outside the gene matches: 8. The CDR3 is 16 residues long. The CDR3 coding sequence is TGTGCCAGCAGTTACTCGATGGGACAGGTGTATTATGGCTACACCTTC. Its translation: CASSYSMGQVYYGYTF.

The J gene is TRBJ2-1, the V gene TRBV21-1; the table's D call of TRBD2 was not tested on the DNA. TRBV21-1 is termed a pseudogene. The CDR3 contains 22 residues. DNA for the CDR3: TGTGCCAGCACCCAGGGGTCCACTAGCGGGGGGCCGCCAGGGGATGAGTACAATGAGCAGTTCTTC. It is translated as CASTQGSTSGGPPGDEYNEQFF.

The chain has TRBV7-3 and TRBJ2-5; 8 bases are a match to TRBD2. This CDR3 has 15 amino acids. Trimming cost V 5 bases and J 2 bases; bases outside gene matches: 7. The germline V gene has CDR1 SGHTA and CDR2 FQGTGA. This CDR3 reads CASSMIAGRQETQYF. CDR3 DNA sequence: TGTGCCAGCAGCATGATAGCGGGACGTCAAGAGACCCAGTACTTC.

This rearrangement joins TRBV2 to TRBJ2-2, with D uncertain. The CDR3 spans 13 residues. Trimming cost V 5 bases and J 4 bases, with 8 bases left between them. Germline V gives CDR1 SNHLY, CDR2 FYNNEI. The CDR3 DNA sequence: TGTGCCAGCAGTTCTGGCACCACCGGGGAGCTGTTTTTT. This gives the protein CASSSGTTGELFF.

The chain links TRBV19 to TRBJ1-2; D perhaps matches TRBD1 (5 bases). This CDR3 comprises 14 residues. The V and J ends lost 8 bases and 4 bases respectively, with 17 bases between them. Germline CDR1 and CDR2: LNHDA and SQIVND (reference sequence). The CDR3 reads CASDDSRQTYGYTF. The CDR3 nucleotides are TGTGCCAGTGACGACAGCCGGCAGACCTATGGCTACACCTTC.

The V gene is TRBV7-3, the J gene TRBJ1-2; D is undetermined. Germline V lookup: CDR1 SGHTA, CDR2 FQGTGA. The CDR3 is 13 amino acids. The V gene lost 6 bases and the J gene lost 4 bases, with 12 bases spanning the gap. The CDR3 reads CASSSDGVYGYTF. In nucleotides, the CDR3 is TGTGCCAGCAGTTCGGACGGGGTCTATGGCTACACCTTC.

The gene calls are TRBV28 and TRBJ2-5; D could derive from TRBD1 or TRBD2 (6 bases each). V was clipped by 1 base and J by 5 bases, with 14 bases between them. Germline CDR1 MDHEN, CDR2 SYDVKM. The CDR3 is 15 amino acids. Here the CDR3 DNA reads TGTGCCAGCAGTTTATTGAGGGGGACTGGGGAGACCCAGTACTTC. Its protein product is CASSLLRGTGETQYF.

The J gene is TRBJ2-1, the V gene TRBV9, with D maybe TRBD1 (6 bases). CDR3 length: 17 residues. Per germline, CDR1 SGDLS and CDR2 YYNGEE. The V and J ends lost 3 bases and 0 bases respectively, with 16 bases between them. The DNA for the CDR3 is TGTGCCAGCAGCGACAGCAGGGGTCGTAGCTCCTACAATGAGCAGTTCTTC. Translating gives CASSDSRGRSSYNEQFF. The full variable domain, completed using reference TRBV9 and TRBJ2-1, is DSGVTQTPKHLITATGQRVTLRCSPRSGDLSVYWYQQSLDQGLQFLIQYYNGEERAKGNILERFSAQQFPDLHSELNLSSLELGDSALYFCASSDSRGRSSYNEQFFGPGTRLTVL.

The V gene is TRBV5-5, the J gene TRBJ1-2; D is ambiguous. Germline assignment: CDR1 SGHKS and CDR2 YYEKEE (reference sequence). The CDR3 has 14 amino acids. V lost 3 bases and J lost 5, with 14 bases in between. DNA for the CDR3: TGTGCCAGCAGCTGGGGAACGGAAATTTATGGCTACACCTTC. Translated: CASSWGTEIYGYTF.

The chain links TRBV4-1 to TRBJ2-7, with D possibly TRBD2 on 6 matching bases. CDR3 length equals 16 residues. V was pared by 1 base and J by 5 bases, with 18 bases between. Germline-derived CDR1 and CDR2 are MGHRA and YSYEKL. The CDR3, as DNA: TGCGCCAGCAGCCAAGGAGCTCTCAGATGGGAGGACGAGCAGTACTTC. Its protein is CASSQGALRWEDEQYF.

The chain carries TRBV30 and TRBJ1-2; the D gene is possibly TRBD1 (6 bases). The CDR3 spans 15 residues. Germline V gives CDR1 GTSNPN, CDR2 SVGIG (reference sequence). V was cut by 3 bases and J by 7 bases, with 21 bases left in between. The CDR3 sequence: CAWSPLKTGVGGYTF. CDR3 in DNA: TGTGCCTGGAGCCCCTTGAAGACAGGAGTCGGTGGCTACACCTTC.

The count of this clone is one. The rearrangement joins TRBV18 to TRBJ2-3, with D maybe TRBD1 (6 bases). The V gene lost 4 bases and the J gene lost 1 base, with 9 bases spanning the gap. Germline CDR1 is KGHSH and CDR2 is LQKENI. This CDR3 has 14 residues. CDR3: CASSLGAGTDTQYF. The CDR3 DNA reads TGTGCCAGCTCACTGGGGGCGGGCACAGATACGCAGTATTTT.

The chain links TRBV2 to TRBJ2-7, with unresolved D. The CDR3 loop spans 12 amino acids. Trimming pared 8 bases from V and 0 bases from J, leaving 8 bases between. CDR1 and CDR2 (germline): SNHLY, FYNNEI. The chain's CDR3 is CASGRISYEQYF. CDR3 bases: TGTGCCAGCGGACGGATCTCCTACGAGCAGTACTTC.

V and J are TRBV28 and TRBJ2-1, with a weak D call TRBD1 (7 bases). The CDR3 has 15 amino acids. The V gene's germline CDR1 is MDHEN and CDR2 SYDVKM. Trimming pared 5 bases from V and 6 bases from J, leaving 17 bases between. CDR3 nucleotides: TGTGCCAGCAGTAGGGGCGGGGCAGGGGGCAATGAGCAGTTCTTC. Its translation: CASSRGGAGGNEQFF.

CDR3 nucleotides: TGTGCCAGTAGTTCAATAGCGGGGGGGCTTTATGGAAATGAGCAGTTCTTC. Protein: CASSSIAGGLYGNEQFF. V usage is TRBV19 and J usage is TRBJ2-1; TRBD2 matches at 11 bases. Trimming took 5 bases from V and 7 from J; bases not matched to a gene: 13. The CDR3 runs 17 residues. From germline, CDR1 is LNHDA and CDR2 SQIVND (reference sequence).

The CDR3 is CASSLANYGYTF. CDR3 nucleotide sequence: TGTGCCAGCAGCTTGGCTAACTATGGCTACACCTTC. The J gene is TRBJ1-2, the V gene TRBV5-6; the D is unclear. CDR3 size: 12 residues. Trimming stripped 0 bases from V and 0 bases from J, with 0 bases between. Per the germline V gene, CDR1 is SGHDT and CDR2 is YYEEEE.